This T cell receptor (beta chain) is drawn from a study of cytomegalovirus exposure and HLA in healthy donors. Researchers ran the PCR with 60 Vbeta and 13 Jbeta primers. The method was immunoSEQ multiplex PCR; TCRdb's version includes in-frame clones alone and lacks a portion of them. The table has fewer than 200,000 clones, approximately 80% seen once. This CDR3 contains 15 residues. J was trimmed by 2 bases and V by 5 bases; bases with no gene match: 5. The germline CDR1 and CDR2 sequences are SGHVS and FNYEAQ. This cohort consisted of healthy bone marrow donors. There were likely unrecorded immune exposures, though donors were nominally healthy when sampled. A note on this clone: Its specificity is unknown.

Study-wide results and caveats: Later analysis placed DRB1 highest and HLA-C lowest in TCR association rates, which differed by HLA locus.

This chain connects TRBV7-6 to TRBJ1-3; 8 nucleotides line up with TRBD1. The specimen sequenced was PBMCs. This clonotype was obtained from a man aged 18 to 29 in good health and CMV-seropositive. For the CDR3, the DNA is TGTGCCAGCAGCAAATCGGACAGGGCTGGAAACACCATATATTTT. Translation gives CASSKSDRAGNTIYF.